This entry concerns a single TCR beta chain. These data originate in a study of blood T cell repertoires in COVID-19. The repertoire was sequenced with immunoSEQ multiplex PCR; TCRdb's copy has only in-frame clones and lacks some. Of approximately 280,000 clones listed, about 89% are singletons. This receptor was taken from a man aged 50 or older with acute or convalescent COVID-19. The sample taken for sequencing was peripheral blood.

In DNA form, the CDR3 reads TGTGCCAGCAGCTTATTGGCAGGGCCCTACGAGCAGTACTTC. As protein: CASSLLAGPYEQYF. The chain combines TRBV7-9 with TRBJ2-7, with D perhaps matching TRBD1 (5 bases). V was trimmed by 2 bases and J by 2 bases, leaving 10 bases between them. CDR1 and CDR2 (germline): SEHNR, FQNEAQ (reference sequence). This CDR3 spans 14 amino acids.